Listed below are T cell receptor beta chains from one sample, sequenced in a study of blood T cell repertoires in COVID-19. Method: immunoSEQ multiplex PCR; TCRdb's copy keeps in-frame clones and lacks some. The table has about 270,000 clones, approximately 81% seen once; the top ten hold about 3.4%. Sequenced: peripheral blood. All receptors derive from a woman aged 18-29 years with acute or convalescent COVID-19. The CDR3 runs from the conserved cysteine through the conserved F or W. Fields, in order: V gene, D gene, clone size, J gene, CDR3 DNA, CDR3 protein. D genes are given only for firm matches. Clone size is stated in some rows and not others, as once, few, many or a class when expanded.

>TRBV11-2|-|-|TRBJ1-2
TGTGCCAGCAGCTCCACCCCAGGGATCTATGGCTACACCTTC
CASSSTPGIYGYTF
>TRBV27|TRBD1|few|TRBJ2-7
TGTGGCAGGGGGTTCAAATCCGGGACAGCGAACTCCTACGAGCAGTACTTC
CGRGFKSGTANSYEQYF
>TRBV27|-|few|TRBJ2-1
TGTGCCAGCAGTTTATCCGGGAGAGGGTTTGAGCAGTTCTTC
CASSLSGRGFEQFF
>TRBV24-1|-|-|TRBJ2-3
TGTGCCACCAGTGATCCCGGGAGCACAGATACGCAGTATTTT
CATSDPGSTDTQYF
>TRBV2|TRBD1|-|TRBJ2-7
TGTGCCACCCGAGGGGACAGCGTTGGCGAGCAGTACTTC
CATRGDSVGEQYF
>TRBV15|-|once|TRBJ2-7
TGTGCCACCAGCAGAGGGGTAGGGAGCTCCTACGAGCAGTACTTC
CATSRGVGSSYEQYF
>TRBV28|TRBD1|-|TRBJ1-1
TGTGCCAGCTGGACAGGGATCTGGGCTGAAGCTTTCTTT
CASWTGIWAEAFF
>TRBV9|TRBD1|-|TRBJ2-7
TGTGCCAGCAGCGCAGGGACAGGTGGCGAGCAGTACTTC
CASSAGTGGEQYF
>TRBV19|-|once|TRBJ2-7
TGTGCCAGTAGTACCTCCCCTTCCTACGAGCAGTACTTC
CASSTSPSYEQYF
>TRBV6-5|TRBD1|few|TRBJ1-4
TGTGCCAGCAGTCCCGGGACAGGGGATTTGAAACTGTTTTTT
CASSPGTGDLKLFF
>TRBV4-3|TRBD2|-|TRBJ2-3
TGCGCCAGCAGCCAGGACCTAGCGGGAGGGCCCCCAGATACGCAGTATTTT
CASSQDLAGGPPDTQYF
>TRBV7-2|TRBD1|-|TRBJ2-7
TGTGCCAGCAGCCCGAGGACAGGGGAAAACGAGCAGTACTTC
CASSPRTGENEQYF
>TRBV18|TRBD1|-|TRBJ1-2
TGTGCCAGCTCCCTCCGGGACAGGGAGAACTATGGCTACACCTTC
CASSLRDRENYGYTF
>TRBV10-3|TRBD1|once|TRBJ2-2
TGTGCCATCAGTGAGGTACAGGGGTACACCGGGGAGCTGTTTTTT
CAISEVQGYTGELFF
>TRBV28|TRBD1|-|TRBJ2-7
TGTGCCAGCAGTTTAACAGGGGGCGGTCTCTACGAGCAGTACTTC
CASSLTGGGLYEQYF
>TRBV5-8|-|-|TRBJ1-6
TGTGCCAGCAGGGACAGCCAACATTCACCCCTCCACTTT
CASRDSQHSPLHF
>TRBV25-1|TRBD1|-|TRBJ1-1
TGTGCCAGCAGTGAATGGGACAGGAGAAACACTGAAGCTTTCTTT
CASSEWDRRNTEAFF
>TRBV15|TRBD1|few|TRBJ2-7
TGTGCCACCAGCATGAGAGGGGGCGGGTACGAGCAGTACTTC
CATSMRGGGYEQYF
>TRBV6-5|-|-|TRBJ1-1
TGTGCCAGCACCCCGAGGGCAGGGGATACTGAAGCTTTCTTT
CASTPRAGDTEAFF
>TRBV3-1/TRBV3-2|-|-|TRBJ2-7
TGTGCCAGCAGCGCTCACGGGGGGGACAGGGCCTACGAGCAGTACTTC
CASSAHGGDRAYEQYF
>TRBV11-3|TRBD2|once|TRBJ2-1
TGTGCCAGCAGCCTGACCAGCGGGAGGCACAATGAGCAGTTCTTC
CASSLTSGRHNEQFF
>TRBV19|TRBD2|-|TRBJ2-7
TGTGCCAGTACCGGGACTAGATCTTACGAGCAGTACTTC
CASTGTRSYEQYF
>TRBV5-4|-|-|TRBJ1-2
TGTGCCAGCAGCTTGGCCCAGGGACAAAACTATGGCTACACCTTC
CASSLAQGQNYGYTF
>TRBV28|TRBD1|-|TRBJ1-1
TGTGCCAGCAGTATAACAGGGGGAAGCACTGAAGCTTTCTTT
CASSITGGSTEAFF
>TRBV28|TRBD1|-|TRBJ1-1
TGTGCCAGCAGTGTCGGGACAGGACCCGTAAACACTGAAGCTTTCTTT
CASSVGTGPVNTEAFF
>TRBV28|-|-|TRBJ2-1
TGTGCCAGCAGTTTACTGGTCAGGGAGCAGTTCTTC
CASSLLVREQFF
>TRBV27|TRBD2|-|TRBJ2-1
TGTGCCAGCAGTCCTCGGGAGGGCCAGATGATAGGCCACAATGAGCAGTTCTTC
CASSPREGQMIGHNEQFF
>TRBV3-1/TRBV3-2|-|-|TRBJ1-3
TGTGCCAGCAGCCAAGAGGCGGGGAACACCATATATTTT
CASSQEAGNTIYF
>TRBV14|TRBD2|-|TRBJ2-1
TGTGCCAGCAGCCCTATAGCGGGAGGGCCTTCCGGTTGGCAGTTCTTC
CASSPIAGGPSGWQFF
>TRBV28|-|-|TRBJ2-3
TGTGCCAGCAGTTTACGGGTGGCCTGGAAGAGCACAGATACGCAGTATTTT
CASSLRVAWKSTDTQYF
>TRBV7-3|TRBD2|-|TRBJ2-1
TGTGCCAGCAGCTCCTCCGGGACTAGTTACAATGAGCAGTTCTTC
CASSSSGTSYNEQFF
>TRBV6-5|-|-|TRBJ1-1
TGTGCCAGCCAGCTCGGGGGGGTGAACACTGAAGCTTTCTTT
CASQLGGVNTEAFF
>TRBV5-1|TRBD2|few|TRBJ2-3
TGCGCCAGCAGCCGCGGACTAGCGGGAGGAGTTCCAGATACGCAGTATTTT
CASSRGLAGGVPDTQYF
>TRBV7-6|-|-|TRBJ2-7
TGTGCCAGCAGCCCGTACAGGGAGTTTACCTACGAGCAGTACTTC
CASSPYREFTYEQYF
>TRBV14|TRBD1|-|TRBJ1-6
TGTGCCAGCAGCCAAGAGGGACAGGCCGTTTACGGGAGGTCGGCGAATTCACCCCTCCACTTT
CASSQEGQAVYGRSANSPLHF
>TRBV12-2|-|-|TRBJ2-5
TGTGCAAGTCGCCGATGCTCGGGATGGGGGACTAGCGGGAGATGTGGGGAGGAGACCCAGTACTTC
CASRRCSGWGTSGRCGEETQYF
>TRBV18|TRBD1|once|TRBJ2-6
TGTGCCAGCTCGCCGGGACAGCCCTCTGGGGCCAACGTCCTGACTTTC
CASSPGQPSGANVLTF
>TRBV19|TRBD1|-|TRBJ1-2
TGTGCCAGTAGGGCGACGGACAGGCTGTATGGCTACACCTTC
CASRATDRLYGYTF
>TRBV18|TRBD2|-|TRBJ2-1
TGTGCCAGCTCACCAGGAGGAGCGGGGACCTACGGTGAGCAGTTCTTC
CASSPGGAGTYGEQFF
>TRBV4-3|TRBD2|-|TRBJ2-1
TGCGCCAGCAGCCAAACTCCCCCTAGCGGGAGCAGAAGGGAGCAGTTCTTC
CASSQTPPSGSRREQFF
>TRBV20-1|-|-|TRBJ2-3
TGCAGTTCACAGCAGGGTACGCAGTATTTT
CSSQQGTQYF
>TRBV6-4|-|-|TRBJ2-7
TGTGCCAGCAGTGACGTCCCACACGGAGTGCACGAGCAGTACTTC
CASSDVPHGVHEQYF
>TRBV6-5|TRBD1|once|TRBJ1-5
TGTGCCAGCGCGAGACAGGGAGGCAATCAGCCCCAGCATTTT
CASARQGGNQPQHF
>TRBV4-2|-|-|TRBJ1-2
TGTGCCAGCAGCCAAGTCGGCTGGGAGGGTGGCTACACCTTC
CASSQVGWEGGYTF
>TRBV28|TRBD1|-|TRBJ1-4
TGTGCCAGCAGTTGGCCGGGACAGGGAGATGAAAAACTGTTTTTT
CASSWPGQGDEKLFF
>TRBV2|-|-|TRBJ1-6
TGTGCCAGCAGTGGCAGGGATAATTCACCCCTCCACTTT
CASSGRDNSPLHF
>TRBV19|-|-|TRBJ1-2
TGTGCCAGTAGTATATCTGGGCTGAACTATGGCTACACCTTC
CASSISGLNYGYTF
>TRBV4-1|TRBD1|-|TRBJ2-2
TGCGCCAGCAGCCAACTACCGACCGGGACAGGGGGCATCACCGGGGAGCTGTTTTTT
CASSQLPTGTGGITGELFF
>TRBV7-9|TRBD1|-|TRBJ1-2
TGTGCCAGCAGCCGGGACAGGAACTATGGCTACACCTTC
CASSRDRNYGYTF
>TRBV25-1|TRBD1|-|TRBJ2-2
TGTGCCAGCAGTGACGCCAGGGGGATTTACCCCACCGGGGAGCTGTTTTTT
CASSDARGIYPTGELFF
>TRBV19|-|-|TRBJ2-7
TGTGCCAGTAGTAGCCCCGGCAGGGGCACCTACGAGCAGTACTTC
CASSSPGRGTYEQYF
>TRBV19|TRBD1|-|TRBJ2-7
TGTGCCAGTAGCACCCCCGCAGGGGGCTACCCCTACGAGCAGTACTTC
CASSTPAGGYPYEQYF
>TRBV5-4|TRBD1|-|TRBJ2-7
TGTGCCAGCAGCCCCGGGACAGGCCTCTCCTACGAGCAGTACTTC
CASSPGTGLSYEQYF
>TRBV27|-|-|TRBJ2-1
TGTGCCAGCAATCTAGAGCTGGGGCCCTTAAATGAGCAGTTCTTC
CASNLELGPLNEQFF